This T cell receptor (beta chain) appears in the sequencing data of a study of blood T cells in healthy people across ages. No fewer than 5.5 micrograms of total RNA were isolated from every sample. A second PCR, run for about 6 to 12 cycles, used a sample-barcoded 5' primer plus a J-beta primer mix. Using its own MiXCR run on the 5' RACE reads, TCRdb lists one record per CDR3 protein. The sample lists 750,000 to 950,000 distinct CDR3 sequences, around half occurring once. Trimming removed 3 bases from V and 11 bases from J, with 10 bases in between. This CDR3 region has 11 residues. V is TRBV12-3 or TRBV12-4 and J is TRBJ2-5; no definite D call. Sequencing was done on a sample of blood. The sequence was obtained from a man at least 80 years old in good health. The CDR3 sequence: CASSFVGEQYF. CDR3 DNA: TGTGCCAGCAGTTTTGTAGGAGAGCAGTACTTC.